A single sample is the source of the 27 T cell receptor beta chains below, sequenced in a study of graft-versus-host responses after intestinal transplantation. The data were produced by immunoSEQ multiplex PCR, yet TCRdb's version contains in-frame clones alone and is incomplete. The sample comprises tens of thousands of clones, about 95% of which are singletons, and over 0.15% rests with the top ten. These receptors have no known antigen. The material was unstimulated CD4+ T cells sorted from spleen or lymph node cells, obtained before transplant. Receptor source: a human donor who was the organ donor for an intestinal transplant.

The J gene is TRBJ1-1, the V gene TRBV5-1, with TRBD1 matching 7 bases. The J segment lost 5 bases and the V segment lost 2 bases, leaving 6 bases of the junction unmatched. Germline CDR1 and CDR2: SGHRS and YFSETQ. The CDR3 extends over 14 amino acids. The CDR3 protein is CASSFDRVRTEAFF. DNA for the CDR3: TGCGCCAGCAGCTTCGACAGGGTGCGGACTGAAGCTTTCTTT.

The gene calls are TRBV19 and TRBJ1-1; D is uncertain. Trimming took off 6 bases at V and 0 bases at J, with 14 bases between the two ends. The CDR3 covers 15 residues. CDR1 is LNHDA and CDR2 is SQIVND in the germline V gene (reference sequence). CDR3 loop: CASREIDGLNTEAFF. The CDR3 DNA is TGTGCCAGTAGAGAGATCGATGGGTTGAACACTGAAGCTTTCTTT.

The chain recombines TRBV19 with TRBJ1-4; a weak D match, TRBD1 (6 bases). V was trimmed by 5 bases and J by 6 bases, leaving 10 bases between them. CDR3 size: 13 residues. Germline V lookup: CDR1 LNHDA, CDR2 SQIVND (reference sequence). The CDR3 nucleotides are TGTGCCAGTAGTGCCCAGGGGTATGAAAAACTGTTTTTT. This gives the protein CASSAQGYEKLFF.

This rearrangement joins TRBV19 to TRBJ1-2; D unresolved. Between the trimmed V and J ends, which lost 10 bases and 7 bases, there was a span of 16 bases. There are 12 residues in the CDR3. From germline, CDR1 is LNHDA and CDR2 SQIVND (reference sequence). CDR3: CATSALPGGYTF. CDR3 in DNA: TGTGCCACCTCCGCCCTGCCCGGTGGCTACACCTTC.

This chain joins TRBV29-1 and TRBJ2-1; 7 nucleotides match TRBD1. CDR3 size: 15 residues. Germline CDR1 is SQVTM and CDR2 is ANQGSEA. The ends lost 6 bases at V and 3 bases at J; junction bases unmatched: 11. DNA of the CDR3: TGCAGCGTGGTGGGGCTAGACAGGGTCTACAATGAGCAGTTCTTC. Its translation is CSVVGLDRVYNEQFF.

The genes are TRBV6-5 and TRBJ1-1; 9 nucleotides agree with TRBD1. Germline V gene data show CDR1 as MNHEY and CDR2 as SVGAGI. This CDR3 has 15 amino acids. J was trimmed by 0 bases and V by 7 bases; bases with no gene match: 6. The CDR3 sequence is CASKETGGMNTEAFF. The CDR3 DNA reads TGTGCCAGCAAAGAGACAGGGGGTATGAACACTGAAGCTTTCTTT.

This clone was counted a few times. This chain links TRBV4-1 with TRBJ1-4; D is undetermined. The CDR3 loop spans 15 amino acids. The ends were cut back, 4 bases at V and 7 bases at J, with 16 bases in the middle. Germline V gene sequence: CDR1 MGHRA, CDR2 YSYEKL. CDR3 protein: CASSRSWGVGEKLFF. The CDR3 DNA reads TGCGCCAGCAGCCGCTCGTGGGGAGTTGGTGAAAAACTGTTTTTT.

The chain combines TRBV4-1 with TRBJ1-2; D is unresolved. Germline V lookup: CDR1 MGHRA, CDR2 YSYEKL. The CDR3 spans 15 residues. V lost 0 bases to trimming and J lost 5 bases, with 13 bases between them. The CDR3 region has the DNA TGCGCCAGCAGCCAAGAAGGTGCCGGGAATTATGGCTACACCTTC. Translation: CASSQEGAGNYGYTF.

This chain connects TRBV29-1 to TRBJ1-1; the D is unclear. In germline, CDR1 is SQVTM, CDR2 ANQGSEA. The CDR3 spans 14 residues. Trimming removed 5 bases from V and 4 bases from J, with 17 bases in between. CDR3 loop: CSVTYAGIGTEAFF. CDR3 in DNA: TGCAGCGTTACATACGCCGGGATCGGCACTGAAGCTTTCTTT.

V usage is TRBV19 and J usage is TRBJ1-6; D gene unclear. The CDR3 sequence is 15 residues long. The germline V and J ends were trimmed by 7 bases and 6 bases, with 16 bases remaining between them. CDR1 and CDR2 (germline): LNHDA, SQIVND (reference sequence). The CDR3 DNA reads TGTGCCAGTACGAGCGTCTCCGGGTTTAATTCACCCCTCCACTTT. Translated: CASTSVSGFNSPLHF. Together with reference TRBV19 and TRBJ1-6, the CDR3 gives the full variable domain: DGGITQSPKYLFRKEGQNVTLSCEQNLNHDAMYWYRQDPGQGLRLIYYSQIVNDFQKGDIAEGYSVSREKKESFPLTVTSAQKNPTAFYLCASTSVSGFNSPLHFGNGTRLTVT.

The V call is TRBV28, the J call TRBJ2-1; 11 nucleotides agree with TRBD1. The CDR3 is 16 residues long. The V and J ends lost 3 bases and 2 bases, in that order; junction bases with no gene match: 3. Germline lookup yields CDR1 MDHEN and CDR2 SYDVKM. The CDR3 nucleotides are TGTGCCAGCAGTTTGTGGACAGGGGGCACCTACAATGAGCAGTTCTTC. Translating it yields CASSLWTGGTYNEQFF.

About this clone itself: An end of the junction does not agree with germline; a read error may underlie this. CDR3 in amino acids: CASGLARDSPLHF. Written as DNA, the CDR3 is TGTGCCAGCGGCTTAGCTAGGGATTCACCCCTCCACTTT. The chain links TRBV7-2 to TRBJ1-6; no firm D call. CDR1 SGHTA and CDR2 FQGNSA come from the germline V gene. This CDR3 spans 13 amino acids.

The chain carries TRBV6-5 and TRBJ1-5; D may be TRBD1 (6 bases). Trimming removed 6 bases at V and 1 base at J, with 10 bases between. This CDR3 spans 14 amino acids. Germline-derived CDR1 and CDR2 are MNHEY and SVGAGI. CDR3 in DNA: TGTGCCAGCAGACGAGGGGGGAGCAATCAGCCCCAGCATTTT. Protein sequence: CASRRGGSNQPQHF.

The chain joins TRBV18 to TRBJ1-2, with D hard to call. Germline CDR1 reads KGHSH; CDR2 reads LQKENI. The CDR3 covers 15 residues. Trimming left V 2 bases short and J 8 bases short, with 18 bases between. CDR3: CASSPGGGVGGGYTF. The CDR3, as DNA: TGTGCCAGCTCACCAGGCGGCGGCGTGGGTGGAGGCTACACCTTC.

V is TRBV7-9 and J is TRBJ1-4, with D possibly matching TRBD1 (5 bases). CDR3 length equals 16 residues. The V gene's germline CDR1 is SEHNR and CDR2 FQNEAQ (reference sequence). With 7 bases removed from V and 8 bases from J, the gap between germline ends came to 23 bases. CDR3 region: CASTDGPPTGGEKLFF. Here the CDR3 DNA reads TGTGCCAGCACCGACGGCCCACCCACAGGAGGGGAAAAACTGTTTTTT.

This clone was recorded only once. This chain uses TRBV11-2 with TRBJ2-1, with 12 bases fitting TRBD2. Unmatched junction bases numbered 3, after V lost 3 bases and J lost 3 bases. The CDR3 contains 16 residues. Germline V gives CDR1 SGHAT, CDR2 FQNNGV. The CDR3 loop is CASSLRTSGDYNEQFF. CDR3 in DNA: TGTGCCAGCAGCTTGAGGACTAGCGGGGACTACAATGAGCAGTTCTTC.

This clone was counted a single time. The CDR3 bases are TGTGCCAGCAGTGAAGCCGGGACAGTCGCCTACGAGCAGTACTTC. Protein product: CASSEAGTVAYEQYF. V is TRBV6-1 and J is TRBJ2-7; 7 nucleotides match TRBD1. CDR1 and CDR2 from the germline V gene are MNHNS and SASEGT. CDR3 length: 15 amino acids. The junction had 4 bases not matched to a gene; V was cut back by 0 bases and J by 2 bases.

The chain uses TRBV27 and TRBJ2-1; possibly TRBD1 for D (7 bases). This CDR3 is 15 amino acids long. The germline CDR1 and CDR2 sequences are MNHEY and SMNVEV (reference sequence). V gave up 6 bases and J gave up 6 bases, with 18 bases separating them. In DNA, the CDR3 is TGTGCCAGCAGCGGCAGGGGGGTTAAAAGCAATGAGCAGTTCTTC. As protein: CASSGRGVKSNEQFF.

The chain couples TRBV7-8 to TRBJ1-4; D uncertain. Per the germline V gene, CDR1 is SGHVS and CDR2 is FQNEAQ. CDR3 length equals 18 residues. Trimming removed 0 bases at V and 0 bases at J, with 14 bases between. The DNA for the CDR3 is TGTGCCAGCAGCTTAGCGGCTAGAGACTTTGCAACTAATGAAAAACTGTTTTTT. Translating gives CASSLAARDFATNEKLFF.

V usage is TRBV5-4 and J usage is TRBJ1-4; D unresolved. Germline loops: CDR1 SGHNT, CDR2 YYREEE (reference sequence). The CDR3 length is 17 residues. With 4 bases removed from V and 0 bases from J, the gap between germline ends came to 16 bases. In DNA form, the CDR3 reads TGTGCCAGCAGCCCTCCTCCCGGCAGCTCAACTAATGAAAAACTGTTTTTT. Translated: CASSPPPGSSTNEKLFF.

The chain has TRBV6-6 and TRBJ2-6, with D possibly being TRBD2 (5 bases). CDR1 and CDR2 from the germline V gene are MNHNY and SVGAGI (reference sequence). The V end lost 8 bases, the J end lost 2 bases, and 13 bases lay between the germline ends. This CDR3 region has 15 residues. CDR3: CASCLFGTGANVLTF. The DNA for the CDR3 is TGTGCCAGCTGTCTCTTCGGGACTGGGGCCAACGTCCTGACTTTC.

The V and J genes are TRBV27 and TRBJ2-5; D call uncertain. The J call is in doubt because the DNA end fits TRBJ2-7 better. The CDR3 totals 13 residues. Germline values: CDR1 MNHEY, CDR2 SMNVEV (reference sequence). The CDR3 nucleotides are TGTGCCAGCAGACCCGACGAGACCTACGAGCAGTACTTC. Amino acid sequence: CASRPDETYEQYF.

The chain uses TRBV10-1 and TRBJ2-3; 8 nucleotides agree with TRBD2. The CDR3 covers 17 residues. Germline trimming cut 4 bases from V and 4 bases from J; bases unmatched to any gene: 13. The germline gives CDR1 WNHNN, CDR2 SYGVQD (reference sequence). This chain's CDR3 is CASSVGGGRKFADTQYF. The DNA of the CDR3 is TGCGCCAGCAGTGTTGGCGGGGGGCGAAAATTCGCAGATACGCAGTATTTT.

The rearrangement links TRBV11-3 to TRBJ2-7; 7 positions match TRBD1. The CDR3 covers 15 residues. Germline assignment: CDR1 SGHNT and CDR2 YENEEA. The V and J ends lost 1 base and 3 bases, in that order; junction bases with no gene match: 6. CDR3 sequence: CASSLVGQSSYEQYF. CDR3 coding DNA: TGTGCCAGCAGCTTAGTGGGACAGTCCAGCTACGAGCAGTACTTC.

This chain uses TRBV21-1 with TRBJ1-5; TRBD1 is the table's D call and was not checked against the DNA. TRBV21-1 is reported as a pseudogene. The CDR3 loop spans 16 amino acids. CDR3 sequence reads: CASVGPAIDSNQPQHF. In DNA form, the CDR3 reads TGTGCCAGCGTGGGGCCCGCCATCGATAGCAATCAGCCCCAGCATTTT.

The chain is built from TRBV30 and TRBJ1-6, with unresolved D. CDR3 length: 12 amino acids. Trimming took 2 bases from V and 10 from J, leaving 9 bases between them. CDR1 is GTSNPN and CDR2 is SVGIG in the germline V gene (reference sequence). The CDR3 DNA sequence: TGTGCCTGGAGTCCCCAAGCATCACCCCTCCACTTT. This gives the protein CAWSPQASPLHF.

This sequence joins TRBV9 and TRBJ2-1; 8 bases align to TRBD2. The CDR3 sequence is 16 residues long. After removal of 1 base from V and 15 bases from J, the junction contained 18 bases not matched to a gene. Germline loops: CDR1 SGDLS, CDR2 YYNGEE. The CDR3 loop reads CASSVLIDSRAGGLFF. The CDR3 nucleotides read TGTGCCAGCAGCGTACTGATAGATTCTCGGGCGGGGGGCCTGTTCTTC. The variable domain in full, with the rest retrieved from reference TRBV9 and TRBJ2-1, is DSGVTQTPKHLITATGQRVTLRCSPRSGDLSVYWYQQSLDQGLQFLIQYYNGEERAKGNILERFSAQQFPDLHSELNLSSLELGDSALYFCASSVLIDSRAGGLFFGPGTRLTVL.